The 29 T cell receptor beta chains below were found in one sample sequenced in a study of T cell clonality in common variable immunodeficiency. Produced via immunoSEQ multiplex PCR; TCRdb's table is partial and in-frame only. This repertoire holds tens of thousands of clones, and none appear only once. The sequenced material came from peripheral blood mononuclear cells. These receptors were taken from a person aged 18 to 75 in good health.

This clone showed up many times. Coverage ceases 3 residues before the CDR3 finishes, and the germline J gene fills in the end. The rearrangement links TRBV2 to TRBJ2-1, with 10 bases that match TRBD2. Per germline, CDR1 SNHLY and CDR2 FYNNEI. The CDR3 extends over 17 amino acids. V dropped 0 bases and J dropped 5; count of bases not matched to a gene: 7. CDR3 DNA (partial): TGTGCCAGCAGTGAAGCGCGACTAGCGGGCCTGAACAATGAG. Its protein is CASSEARLAGLNNE. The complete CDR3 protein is CASSEARLAGLNNEQFF.

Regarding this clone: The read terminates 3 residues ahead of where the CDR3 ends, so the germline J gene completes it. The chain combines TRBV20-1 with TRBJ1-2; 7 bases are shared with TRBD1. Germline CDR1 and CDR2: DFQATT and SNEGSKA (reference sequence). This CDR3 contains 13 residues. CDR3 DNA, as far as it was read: TGCAGTGCTAGAAGGGAGACAGGGTCGGGC. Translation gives CSARRETGSG. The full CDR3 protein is CSARRETGSGYTF.

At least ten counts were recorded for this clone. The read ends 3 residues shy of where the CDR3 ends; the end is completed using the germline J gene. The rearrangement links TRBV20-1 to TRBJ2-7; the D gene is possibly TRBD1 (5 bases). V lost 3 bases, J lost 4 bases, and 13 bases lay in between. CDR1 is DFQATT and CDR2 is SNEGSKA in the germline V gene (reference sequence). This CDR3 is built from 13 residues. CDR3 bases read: TGCAGTGCTAGTCCCTCCGACAGTTACGAG. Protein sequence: CSASPSDSYE. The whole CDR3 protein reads CSASPSDSYEQYF.

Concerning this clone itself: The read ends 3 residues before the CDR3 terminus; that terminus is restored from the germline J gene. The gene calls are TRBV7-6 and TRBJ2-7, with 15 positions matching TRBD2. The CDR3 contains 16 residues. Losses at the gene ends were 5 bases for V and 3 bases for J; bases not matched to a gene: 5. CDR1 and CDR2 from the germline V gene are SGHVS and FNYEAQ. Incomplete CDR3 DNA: TGTGCCAGCAGCCGAGGGACTAGCGGGGGGTACTACGAG. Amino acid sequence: CASSRGTSGGYYE. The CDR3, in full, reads CASSRGTSGGYYEQYF.

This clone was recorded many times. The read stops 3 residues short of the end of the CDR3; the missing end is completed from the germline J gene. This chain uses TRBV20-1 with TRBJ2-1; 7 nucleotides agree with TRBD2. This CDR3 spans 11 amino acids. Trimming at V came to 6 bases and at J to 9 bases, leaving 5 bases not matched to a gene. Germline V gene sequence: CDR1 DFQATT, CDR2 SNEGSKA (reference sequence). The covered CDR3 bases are TGCAGTGCCACGACTAGCAGTGAG. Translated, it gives CSATTSSE. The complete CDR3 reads CSATTSSEQFF.

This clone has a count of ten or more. CDR3 protein: CASSLALAGGSYEQYF. Partial CDR3 DNA: TGTGCCAGCAGCTTGGCGCTAGCGGGAGGCTCCTACGAG. The rearrangement joins TRBV5-4 to TRBJ2-7, with 11 bases identical to TRBD2. The read is 3 residues too short to cover the CDR3 end, so that end is filled in from the germline J gene. The V gene end was trimmed by 0 bases and the J gene end by 0 bases; junction bases not matched to a gene: 2. CDR1 SGHNT and CDR2 YYREEE come from the germline V gene (reference sequence). CDR3 length: 16 residues.

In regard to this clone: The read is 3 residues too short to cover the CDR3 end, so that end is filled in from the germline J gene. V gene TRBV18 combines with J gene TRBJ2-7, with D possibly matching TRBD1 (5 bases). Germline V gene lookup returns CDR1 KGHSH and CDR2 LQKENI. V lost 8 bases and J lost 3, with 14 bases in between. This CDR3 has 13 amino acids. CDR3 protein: CASTNRQSYEQYF. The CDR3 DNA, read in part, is TGTGCCAGCACAAACAGACAGAGCTACGAG.

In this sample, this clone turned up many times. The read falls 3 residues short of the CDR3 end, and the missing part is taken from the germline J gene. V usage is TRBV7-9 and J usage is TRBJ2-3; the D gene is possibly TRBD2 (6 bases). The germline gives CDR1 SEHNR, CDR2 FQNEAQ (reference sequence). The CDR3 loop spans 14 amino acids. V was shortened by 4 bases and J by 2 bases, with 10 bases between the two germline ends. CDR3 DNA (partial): TGTGCCAGCAGCTCCGAGGACTACACAGATACG. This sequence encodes CASSSEDYTDT. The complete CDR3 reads CASSSEDYTDTQYF.

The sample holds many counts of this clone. Incomplete CDR3 DNA: TGCAGCGTAACCAGGGGGTCCTTGGTCGGATATGGC. It encodes CSVTRGSLVGYG. The full CDR3 protein is CSVTRGSLVGYGYTF. The chain carries TRBV29-1 and TRBJ1-2; TRBD1 agrees at 7 bases. Coverage ceases 3 residues before the CDR3 finishes, and the germline J gene fills in the end. Germline CDR1 SQVTM, CDR2 ANQGSEA. Trimming cost V 6 bases and J 5 bases; bases outside gene matches: 15. The CDR3 is made up of 15 amino acids.

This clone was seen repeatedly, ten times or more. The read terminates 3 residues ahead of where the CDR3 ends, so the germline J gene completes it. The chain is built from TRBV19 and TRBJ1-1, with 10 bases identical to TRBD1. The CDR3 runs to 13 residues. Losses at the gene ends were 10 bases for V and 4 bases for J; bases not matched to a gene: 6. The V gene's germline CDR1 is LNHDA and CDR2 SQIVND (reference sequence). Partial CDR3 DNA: TGTGCCATGAGGGACAGGGGTGGCACTGAA. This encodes CAMRDRGGTE. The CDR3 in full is CAMRDRGGTEAFF. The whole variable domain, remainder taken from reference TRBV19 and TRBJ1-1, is DGGITQSPKYLFRKEGQNVTLSCEQNLNHDAMYWYRQDPGQGLRLIYYSQIVNDFQKGDIAEGYSVSREKKESFPLTVTSAQKNPTAFYLCAMRDRGGTEAFFGQGTRLTVV.

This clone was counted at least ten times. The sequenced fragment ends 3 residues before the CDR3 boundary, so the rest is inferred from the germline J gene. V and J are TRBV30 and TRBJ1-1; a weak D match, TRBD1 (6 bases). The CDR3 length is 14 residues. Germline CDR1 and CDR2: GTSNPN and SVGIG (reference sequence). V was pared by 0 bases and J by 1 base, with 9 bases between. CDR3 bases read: TGTGCCTGGAGTGTACAGGGTGGGAACACTGAA. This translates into CAWSVQGGNTE. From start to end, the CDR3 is CAWSVQGGNTEAFF.

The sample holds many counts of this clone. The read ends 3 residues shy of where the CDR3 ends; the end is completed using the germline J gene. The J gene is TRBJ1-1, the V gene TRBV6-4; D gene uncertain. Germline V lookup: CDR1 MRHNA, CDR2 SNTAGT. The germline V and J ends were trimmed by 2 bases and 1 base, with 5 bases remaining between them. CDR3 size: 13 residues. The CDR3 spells CASSDRPNTEAFF. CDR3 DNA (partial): TGTGCCAGCAGTGACAGGCCGAACACTGAA.

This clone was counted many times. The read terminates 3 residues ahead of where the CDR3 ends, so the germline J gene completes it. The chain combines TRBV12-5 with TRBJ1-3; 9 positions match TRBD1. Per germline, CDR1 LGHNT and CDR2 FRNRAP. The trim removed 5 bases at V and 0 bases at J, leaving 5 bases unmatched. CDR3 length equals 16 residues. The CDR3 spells CASGRGTGHSGNTIYF. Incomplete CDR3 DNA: TGTGCTAGTGGTAGGGGGACAGGGCACTCTGGAAACACC.

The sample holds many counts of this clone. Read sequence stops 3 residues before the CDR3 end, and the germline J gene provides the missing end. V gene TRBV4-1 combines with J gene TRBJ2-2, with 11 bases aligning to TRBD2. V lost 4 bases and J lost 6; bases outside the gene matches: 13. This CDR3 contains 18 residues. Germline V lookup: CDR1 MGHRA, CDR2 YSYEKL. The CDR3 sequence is CASSPRAGGTSGAGELFF. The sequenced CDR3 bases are TGCGCCAGCAGCCCAAGAGCAGGAGGGACTAGCGGTGCCGGGGAG.

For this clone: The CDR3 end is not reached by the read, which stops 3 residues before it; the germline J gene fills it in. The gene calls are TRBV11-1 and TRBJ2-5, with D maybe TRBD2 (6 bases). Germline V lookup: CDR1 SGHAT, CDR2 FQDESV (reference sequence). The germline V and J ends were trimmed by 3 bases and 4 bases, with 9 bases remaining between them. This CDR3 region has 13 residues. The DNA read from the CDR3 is TGTGCCAGCAGCTTGGGGGGAGGAGAGACC. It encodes CASSLGGGET. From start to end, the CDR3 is CASSLGGGETQYF.

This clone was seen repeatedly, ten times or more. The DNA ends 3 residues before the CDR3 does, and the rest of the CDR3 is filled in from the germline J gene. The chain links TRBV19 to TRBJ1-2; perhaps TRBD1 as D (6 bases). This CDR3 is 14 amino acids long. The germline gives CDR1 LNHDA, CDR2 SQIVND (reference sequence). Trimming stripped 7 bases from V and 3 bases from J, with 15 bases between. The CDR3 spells CASTMGGADYGYTF. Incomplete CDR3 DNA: TGTGCCAGTACTATGGGGGGGGCGGACTATGGC.

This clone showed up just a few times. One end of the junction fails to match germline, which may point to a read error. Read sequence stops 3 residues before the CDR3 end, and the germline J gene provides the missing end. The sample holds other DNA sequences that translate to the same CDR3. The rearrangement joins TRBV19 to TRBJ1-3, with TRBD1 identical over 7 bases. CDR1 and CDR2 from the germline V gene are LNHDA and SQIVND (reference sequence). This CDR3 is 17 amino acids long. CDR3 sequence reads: CASSPQQGPFSGNTIYF. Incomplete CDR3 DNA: TGTGCCAGTAGTCCGCAACAGGGGCCCTTCTCTGGAAACACG.

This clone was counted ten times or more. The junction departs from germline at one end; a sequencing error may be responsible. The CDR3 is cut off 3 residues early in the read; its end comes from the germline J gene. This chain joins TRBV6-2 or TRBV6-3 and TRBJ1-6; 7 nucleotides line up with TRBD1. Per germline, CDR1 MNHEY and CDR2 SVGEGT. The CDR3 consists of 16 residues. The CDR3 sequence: CASSSRGRSHNSPLHF. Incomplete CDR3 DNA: TGTGCCAGCAGTTCAAGGGGGCGCTCCCATAATTCACCC.

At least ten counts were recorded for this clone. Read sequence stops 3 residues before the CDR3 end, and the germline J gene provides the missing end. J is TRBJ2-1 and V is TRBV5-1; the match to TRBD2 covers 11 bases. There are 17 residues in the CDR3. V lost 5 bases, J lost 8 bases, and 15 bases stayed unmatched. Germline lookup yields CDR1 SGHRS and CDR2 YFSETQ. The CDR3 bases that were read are TGCGCCAGCAGGGTACTAGCGGGAGTTTGGGATCTCGATGAG. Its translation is CASRVLAGVWDLDE. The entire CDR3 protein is CASRVLAGVWDLDEQFF.

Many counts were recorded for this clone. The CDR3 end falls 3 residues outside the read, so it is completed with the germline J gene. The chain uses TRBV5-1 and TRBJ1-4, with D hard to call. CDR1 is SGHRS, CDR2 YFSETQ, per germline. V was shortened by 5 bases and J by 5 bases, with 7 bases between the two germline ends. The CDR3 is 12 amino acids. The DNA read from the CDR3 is TGCGCCAGCAGTTCGGGGAATGAAAAA. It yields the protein CASSSGNEK. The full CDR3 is CASSSGNEKLFF. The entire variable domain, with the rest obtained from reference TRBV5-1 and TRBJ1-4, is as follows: KAGVTQTPRYLIKTRGQQVTLSCSPISGHRSVSWYQQTPGQGLQFLFEYFSETQRNKGNFPGRFSGRQFSNSRSEMNVSTLELGDSALYLCASSSGNEKLFFGSGTQLSVL.

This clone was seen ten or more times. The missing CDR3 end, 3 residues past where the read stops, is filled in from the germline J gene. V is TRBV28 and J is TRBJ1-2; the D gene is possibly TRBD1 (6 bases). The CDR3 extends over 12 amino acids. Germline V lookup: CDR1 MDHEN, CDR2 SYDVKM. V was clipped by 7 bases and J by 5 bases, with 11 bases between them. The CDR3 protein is CASTGTNYGYTF. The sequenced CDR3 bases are TGTGCCAGCACTGGGACAAATTATGGC.

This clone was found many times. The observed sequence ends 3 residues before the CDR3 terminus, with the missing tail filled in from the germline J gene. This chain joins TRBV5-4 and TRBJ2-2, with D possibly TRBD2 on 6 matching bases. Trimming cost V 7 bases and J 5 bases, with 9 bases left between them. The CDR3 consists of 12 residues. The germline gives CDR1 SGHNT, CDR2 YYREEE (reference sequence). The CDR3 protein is CASGGWTGELFF. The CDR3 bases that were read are TGTGCCAGCGGGGGGTGGACCGGGGAG.

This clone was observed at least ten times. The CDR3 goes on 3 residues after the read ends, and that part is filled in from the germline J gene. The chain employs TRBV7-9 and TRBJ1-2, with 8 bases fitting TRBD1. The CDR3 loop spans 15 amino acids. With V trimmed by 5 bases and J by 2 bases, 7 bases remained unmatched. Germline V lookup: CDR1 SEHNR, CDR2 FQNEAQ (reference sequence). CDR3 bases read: TGTGCCAGCAGCCCACCCCGACAGGGGAACTATGGC. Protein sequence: CASSPPRQGNYG. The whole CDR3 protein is CASSPPRQGNYGYTF.

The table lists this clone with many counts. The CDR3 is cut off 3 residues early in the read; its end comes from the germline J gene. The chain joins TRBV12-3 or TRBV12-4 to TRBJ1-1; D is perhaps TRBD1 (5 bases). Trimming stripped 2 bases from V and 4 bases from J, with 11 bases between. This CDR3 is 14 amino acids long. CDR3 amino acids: CASSLKEGRTEAFF. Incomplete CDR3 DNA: TGTGCCAGCAGTTTAAAAGAGGGGCGCACTGAA.

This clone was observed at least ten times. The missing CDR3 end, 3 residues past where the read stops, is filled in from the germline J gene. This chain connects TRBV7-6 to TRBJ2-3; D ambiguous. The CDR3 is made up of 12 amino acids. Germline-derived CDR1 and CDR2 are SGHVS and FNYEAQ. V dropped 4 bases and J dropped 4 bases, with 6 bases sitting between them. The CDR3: CASSSYADTQYF. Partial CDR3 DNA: TGTGCCAGCAGCTCCTATGCAGATACG.

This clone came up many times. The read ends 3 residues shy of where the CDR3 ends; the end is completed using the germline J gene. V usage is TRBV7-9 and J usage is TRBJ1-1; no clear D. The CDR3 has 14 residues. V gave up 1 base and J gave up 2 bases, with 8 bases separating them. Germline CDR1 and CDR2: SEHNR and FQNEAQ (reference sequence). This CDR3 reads CASSLDRLNTEAFF. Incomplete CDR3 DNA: TGTGCCAGCAGCTTAGACAGATTAAACACTGAA.

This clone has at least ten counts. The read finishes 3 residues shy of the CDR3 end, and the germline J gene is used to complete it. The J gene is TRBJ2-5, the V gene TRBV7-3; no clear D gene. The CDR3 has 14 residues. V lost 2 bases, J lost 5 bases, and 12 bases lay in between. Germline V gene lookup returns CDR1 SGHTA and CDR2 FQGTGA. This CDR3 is CASSLGFGLETQYF. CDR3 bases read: TGTGCCAGCAGCTTAGGTTTCGGTCTGGAGACC.

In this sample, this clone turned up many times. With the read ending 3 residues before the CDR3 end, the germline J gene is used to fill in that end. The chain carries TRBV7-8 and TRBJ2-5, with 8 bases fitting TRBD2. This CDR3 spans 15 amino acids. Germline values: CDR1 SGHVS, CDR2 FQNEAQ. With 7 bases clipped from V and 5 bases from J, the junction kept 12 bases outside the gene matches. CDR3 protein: CASKSGLAVWETQYF. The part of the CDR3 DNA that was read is TGTGCCAGCAAAAGTGGACTAGCAGTTTGGGAGACC.

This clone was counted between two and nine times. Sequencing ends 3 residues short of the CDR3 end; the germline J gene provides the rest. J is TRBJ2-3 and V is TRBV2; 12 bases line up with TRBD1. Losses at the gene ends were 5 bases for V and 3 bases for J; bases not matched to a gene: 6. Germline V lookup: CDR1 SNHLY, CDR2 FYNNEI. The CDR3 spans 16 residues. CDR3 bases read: TGTGCCAGCAGTCTTCCGGGACAGGGGGCAACAGATACG. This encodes CASSLPGQGATDT. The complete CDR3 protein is CASSLPGQGATDTQYF.